Below are 17 T cell receptor beta chains sequenced from a single sample in a study of blood T cells in healthy people across ages. Together with a sample-barcoded 5' primer, a J-beta primer mix was included in a second PCR lasting about 7 to 11 cycles. TCRdb used MiXCR to reprocess the 5' RACE reads, holding one entry per CDR3 protein. This sample carries about 800,000 distinct CDR3 sequences, about 25% of them seen once, and the ten largest clones take approximately 4%. Another study also made use of these data, one on T cells of mothers and their children.

The sample was blood. These TCRs come from a boy younger than 18 in good health.

The J gene is TRBJ2-3, the V gene TRBV20-1, with D maybe TRBD1 (6 bases). CDR3 length equals 16 residues. Germline assignment: CDR1 DFQATT and CDR2 SNEGSKA (reference sequence). V was clipped by 3 bases and J by 2 bases, with 18 bases between them. The CDR3 nucleotides read TGCAGTGCTAGCGAAATCTTGACAGGAAACACAGATACGCAGTATTTT. Protein sequence: CSASEILTGNTDTQYF.

As concerns this clonotype: The junction shows a germline mismatch at one end, possibly a read error. This sequence joins TRBV4-1 and TRBJ2-7, with TRBD2 identical over 9 bases. The germline V gene has CDR1 MGHRA and CDR2 YSYEKL. This CDR3 region has 14 residues. CDR3 sequence reads: CASGQPGLALEQYF. CDR3 coding DNA: TGCGCCAGCGGCCAACCGGGACTAGCACTCGAGCAGTACTTC.

In the case of this clonotype: Germline is not matched at one junction end, which may reflect a read error. The genes are TRBV5-1 and TRBJ2-5; 9 nucleotides align to TRBD1. Germline loops: CDR1 SGHRS, CDR2 YFSETQ. CDR3 length equals 15 residues. The CDR3 DNA reads as TGCGCCAGCAGCCCCGGGACAGGGAGCCAAGAGACCCTGTACTTC. Its protein product is CASSPGTGSQETLYF.

V is TRBV27 and J is TRBJ1-3; D perhaps matches TRBD1 (5 bases). The V end lost 2 bases, the J end lost 10 bases, and 15 bases lay between the germline ends. The CDR3 covers 14 residues. From germline, CDR1 is MNHEY and CDR2 SMNVEV (reference sequence). Here the CDR3 DNA reads TGTGCCAGCAGTTTAGAGGGACGGGGGTCGACCATATATTTT. Translation: CASSLEGRGSTIYF.

The chain employs TRBV28 and TRBJ2-5; 10 nucleotides align to TRBD1. The CDR3 is 15 residues long. The V segment lost 6 bases and the J segment 3 bases; nucleotides outside the gene matches: 7. Germline CDR1 is MDHEN and CDR2 is SYDVKM. As DNA, the CDR3 is TGTGCCAGCAGACAATCCGGGACAGGGGAAGAGACCCAGTACTTC. This codes for CASRQSGTGEETQYF.

V usage is TRBV29-1 and J usage is TRBJ2-5; 8 nucleotides agree with TRBD2. The CDR3 covers 19 residues. V was pared by 3 bases and J by 2 bases, with 20 bases of the junction left unmatched. Germline loops: CDR1 SQVTM, CDR2 ANQGSEA. The CDR3 reads CSVELISGGGAYPQETQYF. For the CDR3, the DNA is TGCAGCGTTGAGCTAATCTCCGGGGGGGGCGCCTACCCACAAGAGACCCAGTACTTC. Together with reference TRBV29-1 and TRBJ2-5, the CDR3 gives the full variable domain: SAVISQKPSRDICQRGTSLTIQCQVDSQVTMMFWYRQQPGQSLTLIATANQGSEATYESGFVIDKFPISRPNLTFSTLTVSNMSPEDSSIYLCSVELISGGGAYPQETQYFGPGTRLLVL.

The V call is TRBV7-2, the J call TRBJ2-2; 9 bases align to TRBD2. Looked up from germline, CDR1 is SGHTA and CDR2 is FQGNSA. The CDR3 has 14 amino acids. J gave up 4 bases and V 5 bases, and 2 bases lay outside the gene matches. Written as DNA, the CDR3 is TGTGCCAGCAGCAGCGGGGGGATCACCGGGGAGCTGTTTTTT. This encodes CASSSGGITGELFF.

The chain recombines TRBV28 with TRBJ2-7; D perhaps matches TRBD2 (5 bases). Germline V gene data show CDR1 as MDHEN and CDR2 as SYDVKM. The germline V and J ends were trimmed by 5 bases and 3 bases, with 17 bases remaining between them. The CDR3 is 15 amino acids. The CDR3 DNA reads as TGTGCCAGCAGTATAATATCCCTCCGGGACTACGAGCAGTACTTC. The encoded protein is CASSIISLRDYEQYF.

The rearrangement uses TRBV6-5 and TRBJ2-7; 7 bases match TRBD1. Unmatched junction bases numbered 6, after V lost 5 bases and J lost 2 bases. The CDR3 is 14 residues long. CDR1 is MNHEY and CDR2 is SVGAGI in the germline V gene. CDR3 DNA sequence: TGTGCCAGCAGTCCGGACAGGCCACCCTACGAGCAGTACTTC. The encoded protein is CASSPDRPPYEQYF.

The V gene is TRBV20-1, the J gene TRBJ2-1, with TRBD1 matching over 9 bases. TRBJ2-7 matches the DNA end more closely, so the J call is doubtful. This CDR3 spans 15 amino acids. Germline CDR1 DFQATT, CDR2 SNEGSKA (reference sequence). The CDR3 spells CSARDLTGQGDEQYF. The CDR3 DNA follows: TGCAGTGCTAGAGATTTAACGGGACAGGGAGATGAGCAGTACTTC.

The CDR3 sequence: CSVGQGSLMNTEAFF. In DNA, the CDR3 is TGCAGCGTTGGCCAGGGCTCTTTAATGAACACTGAAGCTTTCTTT. The chain couples TRBV29-1 to TRBJ1-1; tentatively, D is TRBD1 (5 bases). The length of the CDR3 is 15 residues. V lost 4 bases and J lost 0, with 15 bases in between. CDR1 and CDR2 from the germline V gene are SQVTM and ANQGSEA.

The chain combines TRBV20-1 with TRBJ2-3; tentatively, D is TRBD2 (6 bases). V dropped 5 bases and J dropped 6 bases, with 18 bases sitting between them. Germline loops: CDR1 DFQATT, CDR2 SNEGSKA (reference sequence). This CDR3 contains 14 residues. CDR3 sequence (DNA): TGCAGTGCTCACGGGACTTATAACCCGGATACGCAGTATTTT. It yields the protein CSAHGTYNPDTQYF.

The rearrangement links TRBV25-1 to TRBJ2-7; 11 nucleotides line up with TRBD1. Trimming removed 1 base from V and 3 bases from J; junction bases left unmatched: 5. Germline CDR1 is MGHDK and CDR2 is SYGVNS. The CDR3 length is 16 residues. CDR3 loop: CASSESGTGGIYEQYF. For the CDR3, the DNA is TGTGCCAGCAGTGAATCTGGGACAGGGGGAATCTACGAGCAGTACTTC.

V and J are TRBV20-1 and TRBJ2-5; 9 bases fit TRBD1. This CDR3 is 14 amino acids long. Unmatched junction bases numbered 6, after V lost 5 bases and J lost 2 bases. CDR1 is DFQATT, CDR2 SNEGSKA, per germline (reference sequence). The DNA of the CDR3 is TGCAGTGCTCCTCCGGGACAGGGACAAGAGACCCAGTACTTC. Encoded protein: CSAPPGQGQETQYF.

The chain couples TRBV18 to TRBJ2-1, with 14 bases matching TRBD2. CDR1 is KGHSH, CDR2 LQKENI, per germline. The CDR3 loop spans 14 amino acids. Trimming removed 5 bases from V and 9 bases from J; junction bases left unmatched: 3. In DNA, the CDR3 is TGTGCCAGCTCAGATGGACTAGCGGGAGGTGAGCAGTTCTTC. This codes for CASSDGLAGGEQFF.

The chain couples TRBV7-2 to TRBJ2-4; no reliable D call. The CDR3 is 14 residues long. The V end lost 5 bases, the J end lost 6 bases, and 14 bases lay between the germline ends. Germline CDR1 reads SGHTA; CDR2 reads FQGNSA. The CDR3 sequence: CASSPRWSGNIQYF. CDR3 bases: TGTGCCAGCAGCCCGAGGTGGTCAGGAAACATTCAGTACTTC.

The V call is TRBV27, the J call TRBJ2-3; 12 nucleotides agree with TRBD1. Germline loops: CDR1 MNHEY, CDR2 SMNVEV (reference sequence). The CDR3 is 19 residues long. V was pared by 5 bases and J by 1 base, with 13 bases of the junction left unmatched. CDR3 coding DNA: TGTGCCAGCAGTCCCGCCGGGACAGGGGGCTTGTGGGGCACAGATACGCAGTATTTT. Translating gives CASSPAGTGGLWGTDTQYF.